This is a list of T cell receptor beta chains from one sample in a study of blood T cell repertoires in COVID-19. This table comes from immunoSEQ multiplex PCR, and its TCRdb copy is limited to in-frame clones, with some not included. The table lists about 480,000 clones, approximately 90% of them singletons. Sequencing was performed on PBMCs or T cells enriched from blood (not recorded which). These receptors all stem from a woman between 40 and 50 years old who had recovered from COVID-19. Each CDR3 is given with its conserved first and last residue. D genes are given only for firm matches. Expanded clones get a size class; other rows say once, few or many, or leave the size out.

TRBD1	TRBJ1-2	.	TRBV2	TGTGCCAGCAGTTTACAGGGGGACGGCTACACCTTC	CASSLQGDGYTF
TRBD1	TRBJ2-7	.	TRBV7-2	TGTGCCAGCAGCTTCGGGTTGCCGGGACAGGGGGACTACGAGCAGTACTTC	CASSFGLPGQGDYEQYF
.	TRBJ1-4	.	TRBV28	TGTGCCAGCAGACCCGGGGGGGCTTCGGGCGATGAAAAACTGTTTTTT	CASRPGGASGDEKLFF
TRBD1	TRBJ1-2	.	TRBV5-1	TGCGCCAGCAGCCAGGGACAGGGAGTAGGCTACACCTTC	CASSQGQGVGYTF
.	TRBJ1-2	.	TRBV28	TGTGCCAGCAGCCAGGCTAACTATGGCTACACCTTC	CASSQANYGYTF
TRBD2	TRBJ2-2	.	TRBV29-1	TGCAGCGTTGAGAGAAGCGGGAGGAACACCGGGGAGCTGTTTTTT	CSVERSGRNTGELFF
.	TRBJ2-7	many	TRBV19	TGTGCCAGTAGTATGTCCGGGGAGAACGAGCAGTACTTC	CASSMSGENEQYF
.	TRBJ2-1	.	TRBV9	TGTGCCAGCAGTCCTAATTCGCCCAGACACTTCAATGAGCAGTTCTTC	CASSPNSPRHFNEQFF
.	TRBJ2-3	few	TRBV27	TGTGCCAGCGGACAGAGAAGCACAGATACGCAGTATTTT	CASGQRSTDTQYF
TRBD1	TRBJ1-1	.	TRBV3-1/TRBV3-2	TGTGCCAGCAGCCAGGCCGGGACAGTCAACACTGAAGCTTTCTTT	CASSQAGTVNTEAFF
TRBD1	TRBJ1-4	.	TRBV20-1	TGCAGTGCTAGTTATACAGGGGATGGAAAACTGTTTTTT	CSASYTGDGKLFF
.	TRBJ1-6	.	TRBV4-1	TGCGCCAGCAGCCTCATAGGACTGTTTAATTCACCCCTCCACTTT	CASSLIGLFNSPLHF